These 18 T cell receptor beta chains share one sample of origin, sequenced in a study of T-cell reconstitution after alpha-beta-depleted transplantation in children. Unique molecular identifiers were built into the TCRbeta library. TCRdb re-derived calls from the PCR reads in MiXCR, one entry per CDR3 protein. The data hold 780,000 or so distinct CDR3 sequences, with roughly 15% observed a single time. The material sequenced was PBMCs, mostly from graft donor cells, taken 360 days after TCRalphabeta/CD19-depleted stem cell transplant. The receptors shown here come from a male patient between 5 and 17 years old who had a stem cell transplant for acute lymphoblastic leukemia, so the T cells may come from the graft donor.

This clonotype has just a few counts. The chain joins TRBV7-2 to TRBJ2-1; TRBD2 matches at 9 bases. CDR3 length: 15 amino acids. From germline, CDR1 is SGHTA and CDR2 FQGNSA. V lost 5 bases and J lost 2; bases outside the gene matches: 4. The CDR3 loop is CASSESGGTYNEQFF. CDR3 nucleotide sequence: TGTGCCAGCAGCGAAAGCGGGGGGACCTACAATGAGCAGTTCTTC.

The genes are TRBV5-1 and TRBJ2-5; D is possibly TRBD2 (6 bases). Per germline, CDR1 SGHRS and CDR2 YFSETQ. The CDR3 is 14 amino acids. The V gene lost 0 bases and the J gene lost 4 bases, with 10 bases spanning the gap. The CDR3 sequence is CASSLERATETQYF. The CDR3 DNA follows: TGCGCCAGCAGCTTGGAGCGGGCCACAGAGACCCAGTACTTC. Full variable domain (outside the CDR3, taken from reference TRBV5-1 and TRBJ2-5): KAGVTQTPRYLIKTRGQQVTLSCSPISGHRSVSWYQQTPGQGLQFLFEYFSETQRNKGNFPGRFSGRQFSNSRSEMNVSTLELGDSALYLCASSLERATETQYFGPGTRLLVL.

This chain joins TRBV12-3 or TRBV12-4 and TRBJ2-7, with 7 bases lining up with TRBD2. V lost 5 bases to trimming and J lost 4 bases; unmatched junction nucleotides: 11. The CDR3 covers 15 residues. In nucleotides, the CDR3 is TGTGCCAGCAGTAGAGGCATGGGGGAGGGGTACGAGCAGTACTTC. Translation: CASSRGMGEGYEQYF.

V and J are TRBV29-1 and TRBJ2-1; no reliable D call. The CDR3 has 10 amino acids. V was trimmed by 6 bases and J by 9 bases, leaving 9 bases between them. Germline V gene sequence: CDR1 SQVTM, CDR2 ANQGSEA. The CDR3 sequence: CSVRQSEQFF. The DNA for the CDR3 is TGCAGCGTAAGGCAAAGTGAGCAGTTCTTC.

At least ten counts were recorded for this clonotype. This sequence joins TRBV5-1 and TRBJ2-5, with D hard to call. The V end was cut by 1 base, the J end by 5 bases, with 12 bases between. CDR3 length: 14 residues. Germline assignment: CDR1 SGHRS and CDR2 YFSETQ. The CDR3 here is CASSLLGIRETQYF. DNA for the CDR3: TGCGCCAGCAGCTTGCTAGGTATTCGGGAGACCCAGTACTTC.

CDR3 DNA sequence: TGTGCCAGCAGTTCCAGTTACAGCCGCAATCAGCCCCAGCATTTT. Amino acid sequence: CASSSSYSRNQPQHF. The rearrangement links TRBV12-3 or TRBV12-4 to TRBJ1-5, with no clear D. Trimming removed 4 bases at V and 2 bases at J, with 12 bases between. There are 15 residues in the CDR3.

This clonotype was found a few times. The CDR3 nucleotides are TGTGCCAGCAGCCCGAACAAGTGGCAGGGAAATAATGAAAAACTGTTTTTT. Its translation is CASSPNKWQGNNEKLFF. The V and J genes are TRBV7-9 and TRBJ1-4, with D perhaps TRBD1 (5 bases). CDR3 length: 17 residues. The V gene lost 5 bases and the J gene lost 4 bases, with 20 bases spanning the gap. Germline V lookup: CDR1 SEHNR, CDR2 FQNEAQ (reference sequence).

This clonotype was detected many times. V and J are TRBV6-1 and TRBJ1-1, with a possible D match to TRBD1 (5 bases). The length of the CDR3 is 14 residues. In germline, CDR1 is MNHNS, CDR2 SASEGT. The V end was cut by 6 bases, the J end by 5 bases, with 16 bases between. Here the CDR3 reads CASRPSGGRTEAFF. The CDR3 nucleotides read TGTGCCAGCAGACCCTCGGGGGGACGTACTGAAGCTTTCTTT.

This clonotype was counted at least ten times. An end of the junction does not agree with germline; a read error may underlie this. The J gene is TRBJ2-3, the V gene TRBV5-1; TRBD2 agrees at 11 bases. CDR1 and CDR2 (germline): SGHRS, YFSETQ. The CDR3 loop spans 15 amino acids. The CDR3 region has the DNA TGTGCCAGCAGCCTAACTAGCGGGAGATCAGATACGCAGTATTTT. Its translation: CASSLTSGRSDTQYF.

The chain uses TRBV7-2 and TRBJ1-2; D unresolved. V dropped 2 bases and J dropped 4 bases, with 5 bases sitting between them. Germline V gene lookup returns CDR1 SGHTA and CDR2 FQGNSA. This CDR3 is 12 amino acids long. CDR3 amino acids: CASSLLFYGYTF. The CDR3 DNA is TGTGCCAGCAGCTTATTGTTCTATGGCTACACCTTC.

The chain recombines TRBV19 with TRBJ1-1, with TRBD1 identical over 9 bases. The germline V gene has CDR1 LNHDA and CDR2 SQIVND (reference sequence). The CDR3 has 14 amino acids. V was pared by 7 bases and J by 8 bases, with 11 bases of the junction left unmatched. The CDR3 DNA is TGTGCCAGTACCCCACAGGGGGCGAAGGCGGAAGCTTTCTTT. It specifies CASTPQGAKAEAFF.

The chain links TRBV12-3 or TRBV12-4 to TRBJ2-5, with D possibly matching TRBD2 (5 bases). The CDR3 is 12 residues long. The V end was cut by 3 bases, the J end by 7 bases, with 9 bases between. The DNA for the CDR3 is TGTGCCAGCAGTTTGGGCCTAGCGACCCAGTACTTC. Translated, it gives CASSLGLATQYF.

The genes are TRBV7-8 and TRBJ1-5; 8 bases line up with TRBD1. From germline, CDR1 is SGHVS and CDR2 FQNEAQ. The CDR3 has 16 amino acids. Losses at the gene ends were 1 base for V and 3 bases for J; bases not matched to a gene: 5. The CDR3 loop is CASSLVGQGSNQPQHF. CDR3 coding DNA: TGTGCCAGCAGCTTAGTAGGACAGGGCTCCAATCAGCCCCAGCATTTT.

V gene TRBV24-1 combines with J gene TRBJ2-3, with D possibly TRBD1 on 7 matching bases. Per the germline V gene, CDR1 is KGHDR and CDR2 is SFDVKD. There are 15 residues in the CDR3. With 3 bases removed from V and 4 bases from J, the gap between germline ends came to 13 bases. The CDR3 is CATSDPTGRSDTQYF. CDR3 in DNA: TGTGCCACCAGTGATCCGACAGGGAGGTCAGATACGCAGTATTTT.

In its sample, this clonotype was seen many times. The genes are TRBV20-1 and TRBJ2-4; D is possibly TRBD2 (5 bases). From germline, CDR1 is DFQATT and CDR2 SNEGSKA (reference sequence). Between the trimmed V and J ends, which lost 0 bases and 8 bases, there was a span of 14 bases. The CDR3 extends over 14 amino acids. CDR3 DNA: TGCAGTGCTAGAGATATCGTGGACGGGGACATTCAGTACTTC. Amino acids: CSARDIVDGDIQYF.

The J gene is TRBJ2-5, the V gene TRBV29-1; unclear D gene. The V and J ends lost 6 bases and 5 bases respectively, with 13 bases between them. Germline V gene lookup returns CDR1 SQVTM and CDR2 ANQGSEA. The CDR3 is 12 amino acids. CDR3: CSVVRDMETQYF. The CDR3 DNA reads TGCAGCGTCGTAAGGGATATGGAGACCCAGTACTTC. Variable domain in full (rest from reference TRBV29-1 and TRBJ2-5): SAVISQKPSRDICQRGTSLTIQCQVDSQVTMMFWYRQQPGQSLTLIATANQGSEATYESGFVIDKFPISRPNLTFSTLTVSNMSPEDSSIYLCSVVRDMETQYFGPGTRLLVL.

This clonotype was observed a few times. DNA for the CDR3: TGTGCCAGCAAAAGGTGGGGAGCCAACTATGGCTACACCTTC. Residues: CASKRWGANYGYTF. The V and J genes are TRBV3-1 and TRBJ1-2; D is unresolved. Germline V gives CDR1 LGHDT, CDR2 YNNKEL (reference sequence). There are 14 residues in the CDR3. Trimming removed 7 bases from V and 2 bases from J, with 14 bases in between.

CDR3 amino acids: CATWGQYNEQFF. The CDR3 DNA sequence: TGTGCCACCTGGGGACAGTACAATGAGCAGTTCTTC. The V call is TRBV19, the J call TRBJ2-1; the match to TRBD1 covers 7 bases. CDR3 length equals 12 residues. In germline, CDR1 is LNHDA, CDR2 SQIVND (reference sequence). Trimming cost V 10 bases and J 4 bases; bases outside gene matches: 4.